The entry that follows covers one TCR beta chain sequence. The antigen is undetermined. The CDR3 extends over 15 amino acids. Germline CDR1 reads SGHRS; CDR2 reads YFSETQ. V shed 0 bases and J shed 0 bases, with 9 bases lying between them. This sample stems from a study of identical twins. Study findings and constraints: The models systematically underestimated how much out-of-frame TCR alpha was shared in monozygotic twins. Fewer insertions were carried by abundant cord blood beta clonotypes, but none was seen in memory repertoires. Without tracking the same donors, conclusions rested on cross-sectional statistical analysis. Twins' surplus sharing was weaker for beta out-of-frame sequences.

TCRdb processed the 5' RACE reads anew with MiXCR; each CDR3 protein has one entry. The profile shows 1.5 million to 2 million distinct CDR3 sequences, about 31% of them singletons. Sequenced sample: cord blood. The receptor's source is a newborn girl in good health. The chain couples TRBV5-1 to TRBJ1-1, with D unclear. In DNA form, the CDR3 reads TGCGCCAGCAGCTTGGGGATGTTTATGAACACTGAAGCTTTCTTT. This codes for CASSLGMFMNTEAFF.